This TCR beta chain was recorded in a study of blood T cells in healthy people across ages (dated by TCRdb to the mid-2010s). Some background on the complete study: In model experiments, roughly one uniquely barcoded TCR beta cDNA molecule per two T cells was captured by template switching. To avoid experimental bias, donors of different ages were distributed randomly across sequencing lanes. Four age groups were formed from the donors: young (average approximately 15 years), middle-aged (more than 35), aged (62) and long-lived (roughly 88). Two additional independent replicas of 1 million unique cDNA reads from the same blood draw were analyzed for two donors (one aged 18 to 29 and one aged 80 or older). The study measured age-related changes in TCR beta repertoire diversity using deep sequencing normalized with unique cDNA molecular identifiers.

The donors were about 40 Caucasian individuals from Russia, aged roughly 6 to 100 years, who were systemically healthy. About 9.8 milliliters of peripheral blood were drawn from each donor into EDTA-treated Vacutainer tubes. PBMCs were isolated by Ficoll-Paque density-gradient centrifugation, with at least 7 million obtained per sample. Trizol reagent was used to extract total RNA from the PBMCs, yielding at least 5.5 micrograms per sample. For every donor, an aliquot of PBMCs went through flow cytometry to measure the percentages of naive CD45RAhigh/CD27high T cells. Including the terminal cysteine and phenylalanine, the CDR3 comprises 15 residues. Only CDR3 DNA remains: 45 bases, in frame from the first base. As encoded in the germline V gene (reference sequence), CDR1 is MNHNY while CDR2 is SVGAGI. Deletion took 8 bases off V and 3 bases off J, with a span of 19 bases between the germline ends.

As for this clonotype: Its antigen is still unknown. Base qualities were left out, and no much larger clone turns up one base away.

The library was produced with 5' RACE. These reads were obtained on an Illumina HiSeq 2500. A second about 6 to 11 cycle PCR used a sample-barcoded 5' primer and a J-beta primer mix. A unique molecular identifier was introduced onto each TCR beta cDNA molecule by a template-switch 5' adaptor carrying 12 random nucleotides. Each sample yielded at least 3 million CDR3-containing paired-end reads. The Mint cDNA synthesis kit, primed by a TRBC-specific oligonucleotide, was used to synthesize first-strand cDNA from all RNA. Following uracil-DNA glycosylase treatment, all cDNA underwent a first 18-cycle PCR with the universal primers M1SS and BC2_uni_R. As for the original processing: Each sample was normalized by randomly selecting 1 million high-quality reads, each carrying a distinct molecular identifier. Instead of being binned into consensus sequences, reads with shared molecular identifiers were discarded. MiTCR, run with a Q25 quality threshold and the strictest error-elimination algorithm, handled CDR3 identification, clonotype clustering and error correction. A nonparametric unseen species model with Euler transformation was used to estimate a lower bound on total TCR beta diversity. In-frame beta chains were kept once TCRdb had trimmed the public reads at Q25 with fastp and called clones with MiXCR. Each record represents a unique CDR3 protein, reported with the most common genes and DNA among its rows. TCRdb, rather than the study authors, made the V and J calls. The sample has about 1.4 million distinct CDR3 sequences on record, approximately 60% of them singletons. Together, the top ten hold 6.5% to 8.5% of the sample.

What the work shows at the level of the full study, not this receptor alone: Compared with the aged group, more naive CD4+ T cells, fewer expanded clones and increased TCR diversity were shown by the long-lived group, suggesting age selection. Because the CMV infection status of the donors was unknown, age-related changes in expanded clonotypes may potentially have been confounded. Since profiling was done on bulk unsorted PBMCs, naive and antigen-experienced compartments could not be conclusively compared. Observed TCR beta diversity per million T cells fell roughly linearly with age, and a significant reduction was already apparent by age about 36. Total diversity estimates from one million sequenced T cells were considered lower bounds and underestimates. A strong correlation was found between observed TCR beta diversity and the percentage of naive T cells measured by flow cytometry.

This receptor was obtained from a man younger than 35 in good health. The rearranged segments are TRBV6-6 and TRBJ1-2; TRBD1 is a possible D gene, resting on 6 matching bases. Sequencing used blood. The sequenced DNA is TGTGCCAGCTGGCCGGAGACAGGCCCATACTATGGCTACACCTTC. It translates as CASWPETGPYYGYTF.